This T cell receptor (beta chain) emerged from a study of blood T cell repertoires in COVID-19. The overall study: The United States, Italy and Spain supplied acute and convalescent COVID-19 samples.

Before being deemed recovered, Cohort 3 donors had two negative PCRs, clearance, or symptom resolution. The CDR3 runs to 13 residues. V was pared by 4 bases and J by 5 bases, with 10 bases between. CDR1 and CDR2 from the germline V gene are WSHSY and SAAADI. Here immunoSEQ multiplex PCR was the method, and the copy in TCRdb shows in-frame clones only, minus some. This sample has a few hundred thousand clones, with roughly 86% found just once. This sequence joins TRBV10-2 and TRBJ2-3; the D gene is possibly TRBD1 (5 bases). This TCR was recovered from a woman in her sixties or seventies who had recovered from COVID-19. Sequenced material: PBMCs or T cells enriched from blood (not recorded which). The DNA of the CDR3 is TGCGCCAGCAGTGGACAGCTTTTAGATACGCAGTATTTT. Translated: CASSGQLLDTQYF.